The sequence of this TCR beta chain was determined in a study of blood T cell repertoires in COVID-19. Across the whole study: COVID-19 samples collected from the United States, Italy and Spain covered acute and convalescent phases.

Original data processing: Nucleated cell counts were estimated from reference gene primer amplification. Measured with immunoSEQ multiplex PCR; TCRdb has only the in-frame clones, and not every one. That table gives V, J and clone size, and the DNA gave D and trimming. The sample has 95,000 to 150,000 clones, about 87% seen once. The CDR3 loop spans 14 amino acids. V lost 4 bases, J lost 1 base, and 11 bases lay in between. The germline CDR1 and CDR2 sequences are SGHRS and YFSETQ. Material for sequencing was peripheral blood. V usage is TRBV5-1 and J usage is TRBJ1-1, with a possible D match to TRBD1 (5 bases). This clonotype originated in a woman aged 70-85 years with acute or convalescent COVID-19. In nucleotides, the CDR3 is TGCGCCAGCAGCGGAAATGGACAGAACACTGAAGCTTTCTTT. The encoded protein is CASSGNGQNTEAFF. The full variable domain, completed using reference TRBV5-1 and TRBJ1-1, is KAGVTQTPRYLIKTRGQQVTLSCSPISGHRSVSWYQQTPGQGLQFLFEYFSETQRNKGNFPGRFSGRQFSNSRSEMNVSTLELGDSALYLCASSGNGQNTEAFFGQGTRLTVV.